This T cell receptor (beta chain) was observed in a study of beta chain features in type 1 diabetes. Study-level information: Sorted cells examined across all samples numbered roughly 100 million. Study-level results: The study found fewer insertions and more deletions at VDJ junctions in type 1 diabetes patients.

As every portion of the isolated RNA was reverse transcribed, the sequencing read expressed TCRB transcripts. Using immunoSEQ multiplex PCR, the repertoire was profiled, and TCRdb retains in-frame clones only, with some absent. The data show 150,000 to 200,000 clones, 10% to 15% seen once. CD4+ naive, central memory, regulatory and stem cell-like memory subsets were isolated by sorting on CD45RO/CCR7/CD25/CD127/CD95/CD27. The purity of all sorted populations exceeded 95%. Germline V gene sequence: CDR1 MNHEY, CDR2 SVGAGI. The CDR3 loop spans 15 amino acids. Trimming took off 6 bases at V and 5 bases at J, with 19 bases between the two ends. This clone was seen a handful of times. The antigen remains undetermined.

V usage is TRBV6-5 and J usage is TRBJ2-5; perhaps TRBD1 as D (6 bases). The receptor was isolated from a woman between 18 and 30 years old in good health. The sample consisted of central memory CD4+ T cells from blood. The CDR3 DNA reads TGTGCCAGCAGACTGACAGGTTTGGGTGGGGAGACCCAGTACTTC. Amino acids: CASRLTGLGGETQYF.